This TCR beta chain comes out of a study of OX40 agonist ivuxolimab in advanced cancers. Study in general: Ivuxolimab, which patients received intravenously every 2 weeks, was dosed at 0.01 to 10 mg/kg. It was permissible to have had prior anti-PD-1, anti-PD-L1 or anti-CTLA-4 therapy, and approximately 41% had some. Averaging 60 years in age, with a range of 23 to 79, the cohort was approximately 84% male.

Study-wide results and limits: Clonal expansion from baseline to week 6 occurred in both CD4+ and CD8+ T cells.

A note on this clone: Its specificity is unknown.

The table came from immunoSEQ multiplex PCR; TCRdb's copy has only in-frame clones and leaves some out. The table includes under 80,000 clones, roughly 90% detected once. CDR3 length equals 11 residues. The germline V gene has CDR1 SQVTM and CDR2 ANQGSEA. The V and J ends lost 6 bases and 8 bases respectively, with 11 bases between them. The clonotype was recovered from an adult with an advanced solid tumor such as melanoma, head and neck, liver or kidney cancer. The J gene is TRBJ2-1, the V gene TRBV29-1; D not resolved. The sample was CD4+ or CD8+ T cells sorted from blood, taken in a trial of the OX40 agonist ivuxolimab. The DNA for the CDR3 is TGCAGCGTCGCCGGGCCCCATGAGCAGTTCTTC. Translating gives CSVAGPHEQFF.